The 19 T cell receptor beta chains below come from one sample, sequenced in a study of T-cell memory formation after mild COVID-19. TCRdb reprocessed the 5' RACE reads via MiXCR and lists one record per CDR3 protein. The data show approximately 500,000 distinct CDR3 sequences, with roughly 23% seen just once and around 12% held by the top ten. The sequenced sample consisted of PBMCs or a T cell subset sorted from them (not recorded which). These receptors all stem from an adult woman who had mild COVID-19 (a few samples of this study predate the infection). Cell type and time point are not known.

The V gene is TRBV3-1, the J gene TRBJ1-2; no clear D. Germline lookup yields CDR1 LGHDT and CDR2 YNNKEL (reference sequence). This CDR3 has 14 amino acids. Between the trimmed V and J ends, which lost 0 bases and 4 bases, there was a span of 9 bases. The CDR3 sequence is CASSQDPGGYGYTF. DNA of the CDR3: TGTGCCAGCAGCCAAGACCCTGGTGGCTATGGCTACACCTTC.

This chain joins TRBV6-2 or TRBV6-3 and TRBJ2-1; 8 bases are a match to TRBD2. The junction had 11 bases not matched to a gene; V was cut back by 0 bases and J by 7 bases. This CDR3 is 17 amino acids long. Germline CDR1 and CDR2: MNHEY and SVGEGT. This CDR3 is CASSYSIAGPLRNEQFF. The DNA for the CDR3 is TGTGCCAGCAGTTACTCGATAGCGGGGCCGCTCAGAAATGAGCAGTTCTTC.

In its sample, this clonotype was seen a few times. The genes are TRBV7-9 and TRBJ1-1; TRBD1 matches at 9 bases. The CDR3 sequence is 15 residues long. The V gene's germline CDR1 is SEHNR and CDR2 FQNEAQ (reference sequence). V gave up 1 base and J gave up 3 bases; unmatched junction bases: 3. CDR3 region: CASSLVGQGYTEAFF. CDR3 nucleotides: TGTGCCAGCAGCTTAGTCGGACAGGGGTACACTGAAGCTTTCTTT.

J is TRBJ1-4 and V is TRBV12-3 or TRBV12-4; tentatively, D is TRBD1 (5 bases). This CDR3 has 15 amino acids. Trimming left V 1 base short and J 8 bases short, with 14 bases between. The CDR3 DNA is TGTGCCAGCAGTTTAGGAGCCGTCGGGGCAGAAAAACTGTTTTTT. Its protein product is CASSLGAVGAEKLFF.

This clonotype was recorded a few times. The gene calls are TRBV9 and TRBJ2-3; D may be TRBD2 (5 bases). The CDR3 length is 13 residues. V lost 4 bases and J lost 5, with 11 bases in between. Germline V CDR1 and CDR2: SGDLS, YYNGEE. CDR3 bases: TGTGCCAGCAGCCTCCGTCGGGAAGATACGCAGTATTTT. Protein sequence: CASSLRREDTQYF.

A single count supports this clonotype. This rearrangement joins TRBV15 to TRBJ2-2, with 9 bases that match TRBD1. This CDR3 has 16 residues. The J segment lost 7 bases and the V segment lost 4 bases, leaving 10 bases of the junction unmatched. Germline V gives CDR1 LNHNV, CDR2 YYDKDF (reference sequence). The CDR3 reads CATSIYRGRGVGELFF. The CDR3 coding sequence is TGTGCCACCAGCATCTACAGGGGGCGCGGGGTCGGGGAGCTGTTTTTT.

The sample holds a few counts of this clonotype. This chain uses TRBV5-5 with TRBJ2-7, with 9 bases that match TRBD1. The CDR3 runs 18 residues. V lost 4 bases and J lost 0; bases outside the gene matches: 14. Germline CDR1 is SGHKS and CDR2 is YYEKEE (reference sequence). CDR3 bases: TGTGCCAGCAGCAAGGGGCTGCGCGGACAGGGGAACTCCTACGAGCAGTACTTC. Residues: CASSKGLRGQGNSYEQYF.

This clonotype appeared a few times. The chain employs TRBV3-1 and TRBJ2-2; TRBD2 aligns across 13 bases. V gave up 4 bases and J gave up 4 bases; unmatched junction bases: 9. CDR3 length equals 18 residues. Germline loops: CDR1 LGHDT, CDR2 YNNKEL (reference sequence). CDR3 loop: CASSREGTSGTGTGELFF. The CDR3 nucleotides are TGTGCCAGCAGCCGAGAGGGGACTAGCGGGACTGGCACCGGGGAGCTGTTTTTT.

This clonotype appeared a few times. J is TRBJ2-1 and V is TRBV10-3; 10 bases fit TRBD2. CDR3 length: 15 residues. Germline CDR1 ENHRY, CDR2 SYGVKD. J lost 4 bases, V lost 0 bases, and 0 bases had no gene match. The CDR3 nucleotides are TGTGCCATCAGTGAGTCTAGCGGGGGGTACAATGAGCAGTTCTTC. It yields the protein CAISESSGGYNEQFF.

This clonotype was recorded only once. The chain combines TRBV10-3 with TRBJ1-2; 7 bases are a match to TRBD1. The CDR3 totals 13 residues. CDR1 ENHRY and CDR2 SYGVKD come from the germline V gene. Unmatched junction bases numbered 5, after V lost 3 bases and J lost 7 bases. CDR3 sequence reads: CAISEDRVRGYTF. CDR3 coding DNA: TGTGCCATCAGTGAAGACAGGGTCCGTGGCTACACCTTC.

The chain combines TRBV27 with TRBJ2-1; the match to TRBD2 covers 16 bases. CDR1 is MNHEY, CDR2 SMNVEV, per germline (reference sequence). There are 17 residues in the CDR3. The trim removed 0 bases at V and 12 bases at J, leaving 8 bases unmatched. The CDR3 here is CASSLSGLAGGLFAQFF. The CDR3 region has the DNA TGTGCCAGCAGTTTATCGGGACTAGCGGGGGGGCTGTTTGCGCAGTTCTTC.

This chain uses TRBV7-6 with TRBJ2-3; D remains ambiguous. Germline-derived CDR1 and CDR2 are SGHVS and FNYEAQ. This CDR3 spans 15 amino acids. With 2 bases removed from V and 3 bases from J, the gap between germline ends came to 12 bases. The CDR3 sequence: CASSLPTSGTDTQYF. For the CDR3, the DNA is TGTGCCAGCAGCTTACCCACCTCCGGGACAGATACGCAGTATTTT. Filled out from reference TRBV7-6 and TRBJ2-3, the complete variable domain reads GAGVSQSPRYKVTKRGQDVALRCDPISGHVSLYWYRQALGQGPEFLTYFNYEAQQDKSGLPNDRFSAERPEGSISTLTIQRTEQRDSAMYRCASSLPTSGTDTQYFGPGTRLTVL.

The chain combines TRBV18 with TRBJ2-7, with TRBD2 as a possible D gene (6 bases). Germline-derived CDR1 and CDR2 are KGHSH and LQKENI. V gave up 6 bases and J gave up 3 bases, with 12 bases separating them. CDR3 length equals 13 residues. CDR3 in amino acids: CASSRGTGYEQYF. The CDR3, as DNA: TGTGCCAGCTCGCGAGGGACTGGCTACGAGCAGTACTTC.

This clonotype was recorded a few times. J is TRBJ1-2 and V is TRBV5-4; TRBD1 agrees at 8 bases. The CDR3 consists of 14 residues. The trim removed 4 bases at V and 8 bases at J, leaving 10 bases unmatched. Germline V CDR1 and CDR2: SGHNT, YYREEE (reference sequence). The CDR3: CASSIGTGKRGYTF. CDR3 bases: TGTGCCAGCAGCATAGGGACAGGCAAGAGGGGCTACACCTTC.

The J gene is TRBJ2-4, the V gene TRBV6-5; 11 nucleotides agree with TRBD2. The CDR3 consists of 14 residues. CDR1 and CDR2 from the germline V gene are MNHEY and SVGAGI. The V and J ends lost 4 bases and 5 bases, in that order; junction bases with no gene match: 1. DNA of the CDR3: TGTGCCAGCAGTTCACTAGCGGGGGAAAACATTCAGTACTTC. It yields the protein CASSSLAGENIQYF.

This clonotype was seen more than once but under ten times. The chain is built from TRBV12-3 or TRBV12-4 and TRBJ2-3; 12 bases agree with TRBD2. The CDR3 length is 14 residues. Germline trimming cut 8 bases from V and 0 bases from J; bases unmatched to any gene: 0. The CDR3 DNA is TGTGCCAGCGGGACTAGCGGGAGCACAGATACGCAGTATTTT. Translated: CASGTSGSTDTQYF.

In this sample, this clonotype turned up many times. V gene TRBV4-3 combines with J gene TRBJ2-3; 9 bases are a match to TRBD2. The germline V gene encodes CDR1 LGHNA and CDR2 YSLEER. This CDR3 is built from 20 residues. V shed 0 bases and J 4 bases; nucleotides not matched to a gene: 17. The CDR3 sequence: CASSQDMMLGGRAVADTQYF. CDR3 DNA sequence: TGCGCCAGCAGCCAAGATATGATGCTCGGCGGGAGGGCCGTAGCAGATACGCAGTATTTT.

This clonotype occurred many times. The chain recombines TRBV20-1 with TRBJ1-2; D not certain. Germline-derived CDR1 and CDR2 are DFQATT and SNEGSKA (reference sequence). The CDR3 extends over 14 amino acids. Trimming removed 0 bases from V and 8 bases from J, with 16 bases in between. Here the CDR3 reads CSARDGRSTGGYTF. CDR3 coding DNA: TGCAGTGCTAGAGATGGTCGGTCAACGGGGGGCTACACCTTC.

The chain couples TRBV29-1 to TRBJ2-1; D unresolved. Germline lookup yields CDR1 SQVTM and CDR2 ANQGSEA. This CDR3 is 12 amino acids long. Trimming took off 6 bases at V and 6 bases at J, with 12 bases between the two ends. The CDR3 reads CSVEKTFNEQFF. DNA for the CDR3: TGCAGCGTAGAAAAAACTTTCAATGAGCAGTTCTTC.